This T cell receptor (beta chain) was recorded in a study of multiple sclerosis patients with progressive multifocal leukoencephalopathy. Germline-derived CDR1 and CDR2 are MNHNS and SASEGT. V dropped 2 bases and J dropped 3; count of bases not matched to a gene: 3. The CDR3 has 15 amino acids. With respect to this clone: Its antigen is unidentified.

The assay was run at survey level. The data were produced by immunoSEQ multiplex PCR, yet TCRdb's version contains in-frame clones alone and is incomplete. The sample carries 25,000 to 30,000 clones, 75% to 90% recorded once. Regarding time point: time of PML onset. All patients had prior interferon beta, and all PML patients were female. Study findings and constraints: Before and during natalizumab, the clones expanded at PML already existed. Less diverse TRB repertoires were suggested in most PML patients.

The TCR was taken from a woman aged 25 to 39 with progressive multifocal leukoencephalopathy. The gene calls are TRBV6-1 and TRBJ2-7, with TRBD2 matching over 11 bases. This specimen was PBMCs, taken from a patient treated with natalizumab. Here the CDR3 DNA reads TGTGCCAGCAGTGAAAGGCTAGCGGGAGGCTACGAGCAGTACTTC. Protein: CASSERLAGGYEQYF.